One sample yielded the 9 T cell receptor beta chains listed below, sequenced in a study of cytomegalovirus exposure and HLA in healthy donors. Researchers ran the PCR with 60 Vbeta and 13 Jbeta primers. TCRdb keeps only in-frame clones here, not all; method: immunoSEQ multiplex PCR. Of about 170,000 clones listed, over 70% were seen once; the top ten hold around 3.2%. Sequences were obtained from PBMCs. These receptors originate from a female donor in good health and CMV-seronegative.

The sample holds one count of this clone. The chain recombines TRBV11-1 with TRBJ1-1; D gene ambiguous. Germline V gene data show CDR1 as SGHAT and CDR2 as FQDESV (reference sequence). The CDR3 extends over 14 amino acids. The V end lost 6 bases, the J end lost 2 bases, and 13 bases lay between the germline ends. The CDR3 nucleotides read TGTGCCAGCAGACTGAGGGTCGCAAACACTGAAGCTTTCTTT. Its translation is CASRLRVANTEAFF.

The rearrangement uses TRBV7-2 and TRBJ2-1; 15 positions agree with TRBD2. The CDR3 covers 17 residues. V lost 5 bases, J lost 3 bases, and 5 bases stayed unmatched. CDR1 and CDR2 from the germline V gene are SGHTA and FQGNSA. The CDR3 loop reads CASSGLAGGRGYNEQFF. The CDR3 DNA reads as TGTGCCAGCAGCGGACTAGCGGGAGGGCGTGGCTACAATGAGCAGTTCTTC.

This clone has only a few counts. The rearrangement uses TRBV9 and TRBJ2-2; D is possibly TRBD1 (5 bases). CDR3 length equals 14 residues. Germline CDR1 is SGDLS and CDR2 is YYNGEE. Trimming shortened V by 4 bases and J by 6 bases, and 13 bases separated the two germline ends. The CDR3 DNA follows: TGTGCCAGCAGCCCCTACAGGTCGCCCGGGGAGCTGTTTTTT. Translating it yields CASSPYRSPGELFF. The full variable domain, with the rest looked up from reference TRBV9 and TRBJ2-2, is DSGVTQTPKHLITATGQRVTLRCSPRSGDLSVYWYQQSLDQGLQFLIQYYNGEERAKGNILERFSAQQFPDLHSELNLSSLELGDSALYFCASSPYRSPGELFFGEGSRLTVL.

This clone was seen just once. The rearrangement links TRBV28 to TRBJ1-1, with D perhaps TRBD1 (6 bases). Between the trimmed V and J ends, which lost 6 bases and 10 bases, there was a span of 15 bases. The CDR3 runs to 12 residues. The germline CDR1 and CDR2 sequences are MDHEN and SYDVKM. The CDR3 loop reads CASRARGGRAFF. The CDR3 region has the DNA TGTGCCAGCAGGGCAAGGGGGGGGCGAGCTTTCTTT.

V gene TRBV11-2 combines with J gene TRBJ2-5, with 7 bases that match TRBD1. This CDR3 contains 15 residues. Germline CDR1 reads SGHAT; CDR2 reads FQNNGV. The V gene end was trimmed by 3 bases and the J gene end by 2 bases; junction bases not matched to a gene: 6. This CDR3 is CASSFDRVWQETQYF. CDR3 in DNA: TGTGCCAGCAGCTTCGACAGGGTCTGGCAAGAGACCCAGTACTTC.

The CDR3 here is CSVDHQGQETQYF. The CDR3 DNA reads as TGCAGCGTTGATCACCAGGGCCAAGAGACCCAGTACTTC. The chain is built from TRBV29-1 and TRBJ2-5; D might be TRBD1 (5 bases). CDR1 is SQVTM and CDR2 is ANQGSEA in the germline V gene. Trimming cost V 3 bases and J 1 base, with 9 bases left between them. The CDR3 is 13 amino acids.

The V and J genes are TRBV28 and TRBJ2-7, with 10 positions matching TRBD2. The CDR3 consists of 16 residues. V lost 2 bases and J lost 2; bases outside the gene matches: 6. Germline assignment: CDR1 MDHEN and CDR2 SYDVKM. CDR3 bases: TGTGCCAGCAGTTTACTAGCGGGAGAGAGCCCCTACGAGCAGTACTTC. Translation gives CASSLLAGESPYEQYF.

The chain carries TRBV5-6 and TRBJ1-3; no reliable D call. The CDR3 runs 14 residues. Germline CDR1 and CDR2: SGHDT and YYEEEE. Trimming stripped 1 base from V and 4 bases from J, with 9 bases between. The CDR3 protein is CASSLSQTGNTIYF. Here the CDR3 DNA reads TGTGCCAGCAGCTTGAGCCAGACAGGAAACACCATATATTTT.

The chain combines TRBV28 with TRBJ2-2, with D maybe TRBD2 (7 bases). CDR1 is MDHEN and CDR2 is SYDVKM in the germline V gene. The V and J ends lost 8 bases and 7 bases respectively, with 20 bases between them. The CDR3 sequence is 15 residues long. The CDR3 DNA is TGTGCCAGCGGTTCTCAGGCGGGGGCGGACGGGGAGCTGTTTTTT. Encoded protein: CASGSQAGADGELFF.